One sample yielded the 16 T cell receptor beta chains listed below, sequenced in a study of cytomegalovirus exposure and HLA in healthy donors. Researchers ran the PCR with 60 Vbeta and 13 Jbeta primers. Only in-frame clones appear in the TCRdb table, and some are missing; sequencing was by immunoSEQ multiplex PCR. The sample gives fewer than 150,000 clones, 70% to 80% of which show up once; around 6.3% is in the top ten. The specimen sequenced was PBMCs. The receptors originated from a man in his forties or fifties in good health and CMV-seropositive.

The J gene is TRBJ2-3, the V gene TRBV7-8; the match to TRBD2 covers 7 bases. The germline CDR1 and CDR2 sequences are SGHVS and FQNEAQ. The CDR3 totals 16 residues. The V and J ends lost 0 bases and 2 bases, in that order; junction bases with no gene match: 5. The CDR3 sequence is CASSLAGGGFTDTQYF. In DNA form, the CDR3 reads TGTGCCAGCAGCTTAGCTGGGGGGGGTTTCACAGATACGCAGTATTTT. The full variable domain, completed using reference TRBV7-8 and TRBJ2-3, is GAGVSQSPRYKVAKRGQDVALRCDPISGHVSLFWYQQALGQGPEFLTYFQNEAQLDKSGLPSDRFFAERPEGSVSTLKIQRTQQEDSAVYLCASSLAGGGFTDTQYFGPGTRLTVL.

This chain uses TRBV29-1 with TRBJ2-1; 7 nucleotides agree with TRBD1. The CDR3 runs 14 residues. The trim removed 7 bases at V and 2 bases at J, leaving 8 bases unmatched. Per the germline V gene, CDR1 is SQVTM and CDR2 is ANQGSEA. In nucleotides, the CDR3 is TGCAGCGCCCAAGGGGGCCCGACCTACAATGAGCAGTTCTTC. Amino acids: CSAQGGPTYNEQFF.

The chain couples TRBV10-3 to TRBJ2-7; TRBD2 aligns across 13 bases. The CDR3 runs to 17 residues. V was pared by 2 bases and J by 4 bases, with 8 bases of the junction left unmatched. The germline V gene has CDR1 ENHRY and CDR2 SYGVKD. The CDR3, as DNA: TGTGCCATCAGTGAGAGAGGACTAGCGGGAGTATCTTACGAGCAGTACTTC. Amino acids: CAISERGLAGVSYEQYF.

The chain carries TRBV6-1 and TRBJ1-3; no definite D call. This CDR3 is 14 amino acids long. Per the germline V gene, CDR1 is MNHNS and CDR2 is SASEGT. Deletions cut 2 bases from V and 4 bases from J, with 9 bases between. This CDR3 is CASSETMRGNTIYF. The CDR3 DNA reads TGTGCCAGCAGTGAAACGATGAGAGGAAACACCATATATTTT.

The gene calls are TRBV7-2 and TRBJ1-1; no clear D. This CDR3 has 12 amino acids. Germline V gene lookup returns CDR1 SGHTA and CDR2 FQGNSA. V was shortened by 4 bases and J by 11 bases, with 14 bases between the two germline ends. The CDR3 here is CASSSGGREAFF. CDR3 DNA sequence: TGTGCCAGCAGCTCGGGAGGTCGGGAGGCTTTCTTT.

The chain has TRBV5-1 and TRBJ1-4; D unclear. V dropped 0 bases and J dropped 6 bases, with 9 bases sitting between them. CDR1 is SGHRS and CDR2 is YFSETQ in the germline V gene. The CDR3 sequence is 14 residues long. The DNA for the CDR3 is TGCGCCAGCAGCTTGGGTACAGCGGATGAAAAACTGTTTTTT. Translated: CASSLGTADEKLFF.

The rearrangement links TRBV12-2 to TRBJ1-4; the table's TRBD1 call for D was not verified on the DNA. TRBV12-2 is marked as a pseudogene. This CDR3 region has 15 residues. The CDR3 loop reads CASRLRQGENEKLFF. The CDR3, as DNA: TGTGCAAGTCGCTTAAGACAGGGTGAAAATGAAAAACTGTTTTTT.

The chain combines TRBV4-2 with TRBJ1-5; 12 nucleotides match TRBD1. Per germline, CDR1 LGHNA and CDR2 YNFKEQ. V shed 3 bases, J shed 6 bases, and the junction held 3 bases outside the gene matches. This CDR3 region has 15 residues. CDR3 loop: CASSQGTGGVQPQHF. The CDR3 region has the DNA TGTGCCAGCAGCCAGGGGACAGGGGGCGTTCAGCCCCAGCATTTT.

This clone was observed a single time. This rearrangement joins TRBV30 to TRBJ2-7; maybe TRBD1 (6 bases). Germline V gene sequence: CDR1 GTSNPN, CDR2 SVGIG (reference sequence). The CDR3 consists of 14 residues. Trimming pared 0 bases from V and 1 base from J, leaving 10 bases between. This chain's CDR3 is CAWSVKGGSYEQYF. CDR3 nucleotides: TGTGCCTGGAGTGTAAAAGGGGGTTCCTACGAGCAGTACTTC.

The chain uses TRBV6-1 and TRBJ1-1; TRBD1 matches 8 bases. J gave up 2 bases and V 2 bases, and 7 bases lay outside the gene matches. This CDR3 contains 16 residues. Germline V gives CDR1 MNHNS, CDR2 SASEGT. The DNA of the CDR3 is TGTGCCAGCAGTGAAACGACAGGGGTTGGCAACACTGAAGCTTTCTTT. Translation gives CASSETTGVGNTEAFF.

This clone has a handful of counts. The sample carries other DNA sequences with the same CDR3. The J gene is TRBJ1-2, the V gene TRBV10-3; TRBD1 matches at 9 bases. V trimming: 10 bases; J trimming: 6 bases; junction bases outside the gene matches: 9. This CDR3 spans 13 amino acids. CDR1 and CDR2 from the germline V gene are ENHRY and SYGVKD. The CDR3 DNA follows: TGTGCCAGCCGGGACAGGGAAGATAATGGCTACACCTTC. Translating it yields CASRDREDNGYTF.

This clone appeared a few times. The rearrangement joins TRBV6-1 to TRBJ1-4, with 9 bases lining up with TRBD1. Germline V gene data show CDR1 as MNHNS and CDR2 as SASEGT. The junction had 6 bases not matched to a gene; V was cut back by 8 bases and J by 8 bases. The CDR3 is 13 amino acids. The CDR3 DNA follows: TGTGCCAGCCATACAGGGGGCCGCGAAAAACTGTTTTTT. Translating it yields CASHTGGREKLFF.

J is TRBJ2-1 and V is TRBV4-2; TRBD2 agrees at 8 bases. There are 16 residues in the CDR3. CDR1 and CDR2 from the germline V gene are LGHNA and YNFKEQ. The V gene end was trimmed by 2 bases and the J gene end by 7 bases; junction bases not matched to a gene: 10. This chain's CDR3 is CASSQLLAVVRNEQFF. The CDR3 coding sequence is TGTGCCAGCAGCCAACTACTAGCGGTAGTGAGGAATGAGCAGTTCTTC.

The chain uses TRBV6-1 and TRBJ2-3; D unresolved. This CDR3 has 14 residues. Germline V gene data show CDR1 as MNHNS and CDR2 as SASEGT. V was cut by 4 bases and J by 2 bases, with 10 bases left in between. In DNA form, the CDR3 reads TGTGCCAGCAGTGTATCGGTAAACACAGATACGCAGTATTTT. Its translation: CASSVSVNTDTQYF.

The V and J genes are TRBV9 and TRBJ1-5, with 9 bases fitting TRBD1. The CDR3 totals 15 residues. The V gene's germline CDR1 is SGDLS and CDR2 YYNGEE. With 0 bases clipped from V and 4 bases from J, the junction kept 2 bases outside the gene matches. The CDR3, as DNA: TGTGCCAGCAGCGTAGGGGGGACAGGGAATCAGCCCCAGCATTTT. Translating gives CASSVGGTGNQPQHF. Using reference TRBV9 and TRBJ1-5 for the parts outside the CDR3, the full variable domain is DSGVTQTPKHLITATGQRVTLRCSPRSGDLSVYWYQQSLDQGLQFLIQYYNGEERAKGNILERFSAQQFPDLHSELNLSSLELGDSALYFCASSVGGTGNQPQHFGDGTRLSIL.

The V and J genes are TRBV28 and TRBJ2-1; D ambiguous. V gave up 6 bases and J gave up 0 bases, with 6 bases separating them. Germline values: CDR1 MDHEN, CDR2 SYDVKM. This CDR3 has 13 amino acids. The CDR3 loop is CASSPSSYNEQFF. The CDR3 DNA follows: TGTGCCAGCAGCCCGAGCTCCTACAATGAGCAGTTCTTC.